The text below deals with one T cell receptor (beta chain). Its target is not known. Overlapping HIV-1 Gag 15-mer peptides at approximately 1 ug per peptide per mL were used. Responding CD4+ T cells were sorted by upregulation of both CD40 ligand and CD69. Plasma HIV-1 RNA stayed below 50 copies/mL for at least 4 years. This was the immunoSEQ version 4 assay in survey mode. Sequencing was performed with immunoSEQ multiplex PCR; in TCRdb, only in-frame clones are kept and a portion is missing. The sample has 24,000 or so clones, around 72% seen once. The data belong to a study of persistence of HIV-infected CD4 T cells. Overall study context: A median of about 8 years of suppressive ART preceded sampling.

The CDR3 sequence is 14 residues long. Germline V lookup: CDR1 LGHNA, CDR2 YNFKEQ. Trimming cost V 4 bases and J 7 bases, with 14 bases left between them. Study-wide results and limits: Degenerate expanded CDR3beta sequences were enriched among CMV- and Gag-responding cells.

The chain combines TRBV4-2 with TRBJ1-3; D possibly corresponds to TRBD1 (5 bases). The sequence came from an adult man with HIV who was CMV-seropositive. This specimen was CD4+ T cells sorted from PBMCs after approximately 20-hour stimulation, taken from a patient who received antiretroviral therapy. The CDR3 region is CASSLGPGPNTIYF. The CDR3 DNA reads TGTGCCAGCAGCCTGGGGCCCGGTCCGAACACCATATATTTT.